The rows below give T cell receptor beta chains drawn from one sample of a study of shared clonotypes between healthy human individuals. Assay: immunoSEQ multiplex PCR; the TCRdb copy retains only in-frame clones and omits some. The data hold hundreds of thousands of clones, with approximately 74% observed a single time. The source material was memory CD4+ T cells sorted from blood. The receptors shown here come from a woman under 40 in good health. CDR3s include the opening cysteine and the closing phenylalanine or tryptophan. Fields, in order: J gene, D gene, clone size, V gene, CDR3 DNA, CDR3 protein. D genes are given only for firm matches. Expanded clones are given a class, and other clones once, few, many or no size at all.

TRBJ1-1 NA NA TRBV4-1 TGCGCCAGCAGCGAAAGAAAGGGCTCAGGGAGGTTTACTGAAGCTTTCTTT CASSERKGSGRFTEAFF
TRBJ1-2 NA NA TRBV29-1 TGCAGCGTTAGGCGAACGACTAACTATGGCTACACCTTC CSVRRTTNYGYTF
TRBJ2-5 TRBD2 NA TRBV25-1 TGTGCCAGCAGTGCTGGGACTAGCGGGAACCAAGAGACCCAGTACTTC CASSAGTSGNQETQYF
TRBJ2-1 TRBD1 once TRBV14 TGTGCCAGCAGCCAAGCGGGCAGGGGGCGCGTCGATGAGCAGTTCTTC CASSQAGRGRVDEQFF
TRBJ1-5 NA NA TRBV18 TGTGCCAGCTCACCGAGGGATCAGCCCCAGCATTTT CASSPRDQPQHF
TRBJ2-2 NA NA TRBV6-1 TGTGCCAGCAGTTCCCGGTGGACCGGGGAGCTGTTTTTT CASSSRWTGELFF
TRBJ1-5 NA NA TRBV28 TGTGCCAGCAGTTTAAAGGGGACGGGTAATAGCAATCAGCCCCAGCATTTT CASSLKGTGNSNQPQHF
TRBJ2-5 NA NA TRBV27 TGTGCCAGCAGTTTCTGGAACCAAGAGACCCAGTACTTC CASSFWNQETQYF
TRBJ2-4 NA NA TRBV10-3 TGTGCCATCAGCCTCGGGACTTCGGGAGACGGAAACATTCAGTACTTC CAISLGTSGDGNIQYF
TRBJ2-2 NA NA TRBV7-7 TGTGCCAGCAGCCAACTAGCAAACACCGGGGAGCTGTTTTTT CASSQLANTGELFF
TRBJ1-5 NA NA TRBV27 TGTGCCAGCAGTCGGACAGACCTTAGCAATCAGCCCCAGCATTTT CASSRTDLSNQPQHF
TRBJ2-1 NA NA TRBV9 TGTGCCAGCAGCCCGAGGCCGACTGAGTTAAATGAGCAGTTCTTC CASSPRPTELNEQFF
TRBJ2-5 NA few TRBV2 TGTGCCAGCAAGACCTTGGGGGAGATCGGGACCCAGTACTTC CASKTLGEIGTQYF
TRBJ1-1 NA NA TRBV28 TGTGCCAGCACCGATATCGCAGGGATTGACACTGAAGCTTTCTTT CASTDIAGIDTEAFF
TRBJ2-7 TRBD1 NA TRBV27 TGTGCCAGCAGGTCTGCGGACGGGACAGGATACTACGAGCAGTACTTC CASRSADGTGYYEQYF
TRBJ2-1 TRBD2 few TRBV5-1 TGCGCCAGCAGCTTGGGGACGAAAGCGGGAGGAGGGGATGAGCAGTTCTTC CASSLGTKAGGGDEQFF
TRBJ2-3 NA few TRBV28 TGTGCCAGCAGTTCTTTAGGTAGGGGCACAGATACGCAGTATTTT CASSSLGRGTDTQYF
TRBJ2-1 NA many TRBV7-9 TGTGCCAGCACCCTTAGCGTGAACCTAAATGAGCAGTTCTTC CASTLSVNLNEQFF
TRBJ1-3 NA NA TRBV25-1 TGTGCCAGCAGTGATCATGAAGGGCCCTCTGGAAACACCATATATTTT CASSDHEGPSGNTIYF
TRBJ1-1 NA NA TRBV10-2 TGCGCCAGCCGGCAGGGTTGGGCCACTGAAGCTTTCTTT CASRQGWATEAFF
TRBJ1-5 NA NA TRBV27 TGTGCCAGCAGGCGGGAGTGGGCACCGGATAAGCCCCAGCATTTT CASRREWAPDKPQHF
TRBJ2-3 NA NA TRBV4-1 TGCGCCAGCAGCCGTTCGACTAGCACAGATACGCAGTATTTT CASSRSTSTDTQYF
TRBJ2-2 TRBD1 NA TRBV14 TGTGCCAGCAGCCCCGGGACAGGGAACACCGGGGAGCTGTTTTTT CASSPGTGNTGELFF
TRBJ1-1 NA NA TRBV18 TGTGCCAGCTCACGTGACAACAAGAACACTGAAGCTTTCTTT CASSRDNKNTEAFF
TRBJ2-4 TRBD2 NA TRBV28 TGTGCCAGCAGGAAGGGAGGGCAGGCCAAAAACATTCAGTACTTC CASRKGGQAKNIQYF
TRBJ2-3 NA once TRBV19 TGTGCCAGTAGCACATTCCGCCCGAATCAAAGAGCAGATACGCAGTATTTT CASSTFRPNQRADTQYF
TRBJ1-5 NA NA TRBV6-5 TGTGCCAGCAGCTCAACAGGGAATCAGCCCCAGCATTTT CASSSTGNQPQHF
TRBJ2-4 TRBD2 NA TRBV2 TGTGCCAGCAGTGAAGGATCGGGGGGGATGTCAAACATTCAGTACTTC CASSEGSGGMSNIQYF
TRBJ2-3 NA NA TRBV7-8 TGTGCCAGCAGCTTATGGGGAGGAATCACAGATACGCAGTATTTT CASSLWGGITDTQYF
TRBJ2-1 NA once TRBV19 TGTGCCAGTAGTATTAGGGGCCTCAGCTCCTACAATGAGCAGTTCTTC CASSIRGLSSYNEQFF
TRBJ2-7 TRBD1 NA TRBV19 TGTGCCAGTAGGGCCTTTTCAGGGGGCTCCTACGAGCAGTACTTC CASRAFSGGSYEQYF